A selection of T cell receptor beta chains follows, all from one sample in a study of blood T cell repertoires in COVID-19. This table comes from immunoSEQ multiplex PCR, and its TCRdb copy is limited to in-frame clones, with some not included. The data hold about 360,000 clones, with approximately 88% observed a single time. The sample was PBMCs or T cells enriched from blood (not recorded which). The receptors stem from a woman between 35 and 50 years old with acute COVID-19. Each CDR3 is given with its conserved first and last residue. The order of the fields is V gene, D gene, clone size, CDR3 length, J gene, CDR3 DNA, CDR3 protein. D genes are given only for firm matches. Not every row has a clone size; where given, it reads once, few, many or a size class.

V: TRBV30; D: TRBD1; size: NA; length: 18; J: TRBJ1-2; DNA: TGTGCCTGGAGTGTAGAGTCCCCGGCAGGGGGCATCGTCTATGGCTACACCTTC; CDR3: CAWSVESPAGGIVYGYTF
V: TRBV5-1; D: TRBD1; size: NA; length: 15; J: TRBJ1-5; DNA: TGCGCCAGCAGCTTGGGTGACAGGGTGGGTCAGCCCCAGCATTTT; CDR3: CASSLGDRVGQPQHF
V: TRBV5-4; D: NA; size: NA; length: 13; J: TRBJ2-7; DNA: TGTGCCAGCAGCTTTGAACGGGCGGGCGAGCAGTACTTC; CDR3: CASSFERAGEQYF
V: TRBV11-3; D: NA; size: NA; length: 14; J: TRBJ2-7; DNA: TGTGCCAGCAGCACTCGGACAGATCCGAACGAGCAGTACTTC; CDR3: CASSTRTDPNEQYF
V: TRBV5-1; D: TRBD2; size: NA; length: 16; J: TRBJ2-7; DNA: TGCGCCAGCAGCGTCGCTAGCGGGGGGACCTCCTACGAGCAGTACTTC; CDR3: CASSVASGGTSYEQYF
V: TRBV9; D: NA; size: NA; length: 13; J: TRBJ1-2; DNA: TGTGCCAGCAGCGTAGAACAAAACTATGGCTACACCTTC; CDR3: CASSVEQNYGYTF
V: TRBV2; D: TRBD1; size: NA; length: 15; J: TRBJ2-7; DNA: TGTGCCAGCAGTAACGGACAGGGCGTCCTTTACGAGCAGTACTTC; CDR3: CASSNGQGVLYEQYF
V: TRBV15; D: NA; size: NA; length: 13; J: TRBJ2-1; DNA: TGTGCCACCAGCGGGGACTTAAACAATGAGCAGTTCTTC; CDR3: CATSGDLNNEQFF
V: TRBV30; D: NA; size: NA; length: 14; J: TRBJ1-4; DNA: TGTGCCTGGAGTGTAACAGCAACTAATGAAAAACTGTTTTTT; CDR3: CAWSVTATNEKLFF
V: TRBV6-2/TRBV6-3; D: TRBD1; size: NA; length: 15; J: TRBJ2-2; DNA: TGTGCCAGCAGTTTCGGGACAGGTAACACCGGGGAGCTGTTTTTT; CDR3: CASSFGTGNTGELFF
V: TRBV18; D: NA; size: NA; length: 13; J: TRBJ2-3; DNA: TGTGCCAGCTCACCGGGGGCCGCAGATACGCAGTATTTT; CDR3: CASSPGAADTQYF
V: TRBV10-3; D: NA; size: NA; length: 15; J: TRBJ2-1; DNA: TGTGCCATCAGTGGGGCCGGGGTGATTAGGAATGAGCAGTTCTTC; CDR3: CAISGAGVIRNEQFF
V: TRBV9; D: NA; size: NA; length: 13; J: TRBJ2-3; DNA: TGTGCCAGCAGCTTCCTAGCCACAGATACGCAGTATTTT; CDR3: CASSFLATDTQYF
V: TRBV2; D: NA; size: NA; length: 14; J: TRBJ1-5; DNA: TGTGCCAGCAGTGAAGGCGGGGTTAATCAGCCCCAGCATTTT; CDR3: CASSEGGVNQPQHF
V: TRBV5-5; D: NA; size: NA; length: 16; J: TRBJ2-2; DNA: TGTGCCAGCAGCTTGGCTGGTAGCTTTCACACCGGGGAGCTGTTTTTT; CDR3: CASSLAGSFHTGELFF
V: TRBV3-1/TRBV3-2; D: TRBD1; size: NA; length: 14; J: TRBJ1-4; DNA: TGTGCCAGCAGCCATGGGACAGGGGGTGAAAAACTGTTTTTT; CDR3: CASSHGTGGEKLFF
V: TRBV5-1; D: NA; size: NA; length: 13; J: TRBJ2-7; DNA: TGCGCCAGCACATGGACAGGAGGACTAGAGCAGTACTTC; CDR3: CASTWTGGLEQYF
V: TRBV5-5; D: TRBD2; size: NA; length: 16; J: TRBJ2-1; DNA: TGTGCCAGCAGCCTCTCACTAGCGGGGGCAAACAATGAGCAGTTCTTC; CDR3: CASSLSLAGANNEQFF
V: TRBV7-8; D: NA; size: few; length: 15; J: TRBJ1-2; DNA: TGTGCCAGCAGCCCGACCCTAAACAGGGACTATGGCTACACCTTC; CDR3: CASSPTLNRDYGYTF
V: TRBV30; D: TRBD1; size: few; length: 13; J: TRBJ2-7; DNA: TGTGCCGGGGGATTAGACAGGGTTAAGGAGCAGTACTTC; CDR3: CAGGLDRVKEQYF
V: TRBV19; D: TRBD2; size: NA; length: 16; J: TRBJ2-3; DNA: TGTGCCAGTAAAGTTTACGCGGGGGGGCGCACAGATACGCAGTATTTT; CDR3: CASKVYAGGRTDTQYF
V: TRBV10-3; D: NA; size: NA; length: 14; J: TRBJ1-1; DNA: TGTGCCAGCAGTTCGAGGGGGATGAACACTGAAGCTTTCTTT; CDR3: CASSSRGMNTEAFF
V: TRBV27; D: NA; size: NA; length: 15; J: TRBJ1-1; DNA: TGTGCCAGCAGTTTATCGGTAGCACTCGACACTGAAGCTTTCTTT; CDR3: CASSLSVALDTEAFF
V: TRBV5-6; D: NA; size: NA; length: 15; J: TRBJ1-2; DNA: TGTGCCAGCAGCCTCGGGACACTACTCAACTATGGCTACACCTTC; CDR3: CASSLGTLLNYGYTF
V: TRBV18; D: TRBD2; size: NA; length: 16; J: TRBJ2-7; DNA: TGTGCCAGCTCACAAGAGACGGGACTAGCGGCCTACGAGCAGTACTTC; CDR3: CASSQETGLAAYEQYF
V: TRBV19; D: TRBD1; size: NA; length: 14; J: TRBJ2-2; DNA: TGTGCCAGTAGTATGGGACAGGGCACCGGGGAGCTGTTTTTT; CDR3: CASSMGQGTGELFF
V: TRBV5-1; D: TRBD2; size: NA; length: 14; J: TRBJ2-1; DNA: TGCGCCAGCAGAAGCGGGGGCTCCTACAATGAGCAGTTCTTC; CDR3: CASRSGGSYNEQFF
V: TRBV2; D: TRBD1; size: NA; length: 17; J: TRBJ2-6; DNA: TGTGCCAGCAGCCGACAGGGGAAGGGCTCTGGGGCCAACGTCCTGACTTTC; CDR3: CASSRQGKGSGANVLTF
V: TRBV5-4; D: TRBD2; size: NA; length: 16; J: TRBJ2-5; DNA: TGTGCCAGCAGCGCTCATCACCGGGGGGGGCGTGAGACCCAGTACTTC; CDR3: CASSAHHRGGRETQYF
V: TRBV7-6; D: NA; size: NA; length: 14; J: TRBJ1-1; DNA: TGTGCCAGCAGCTTAGCAAGGGAGCGTTCTGAAGCTTTCTTT; CDR3: CASSLARERSEAFF
V: TRBV12-5; D: NA; size: few; length: 12; J: TRBJ2-3; DNA: TGTGCTAGTGGTTTTGCGACAGATACGCAGTATTTT; CDR3: CASGFATDTQYF
V: TRBV5-1; D: TRBD1; size: NA; length: 13; J: TRBJ1-2; DNA: TGCGCCAGCAGCGACAGGGGCGGCTATGGCTACACCTTC; CDR3: CASSDRGGYGYTF
V: TRBV9; D: NA; size: NA; length: 15; J: TRBJ1-5; DNA: TGTGCCAGCAGCGTAGGTGTCGGCAGGGCGCAGCCCCAGCATTTT; CDR3: CASSVGVGRAQPQHF
V: TRBV10-3; D: NA; size: once; length: 12; J: TRBJ1-2; DNA: TGTGCCATCAGCCAGGAGGGCTATGGCTACACCTTC; CDR3: CAISQEGYGYTF
V: TRBV9; D: NA; size: NA; length: 17; J: TRBJ1-2; DNA: TGTGCCAGCAGCTCCCGGGACATGAATATCGCTAACTATGGCTACACCTTC; CDR3: CASSSRDMNIANYGYTF
V: TRBV4-2; D: TRBD2; size: NA; length: 18; J: TRBJ2-7; DNA: TGTGCCAGCAGCCAAGATTGGCTAGCGGGGGCTACCGGGGACGAGCAGTACTTC; CDR3: CASSQDWLAGATGDEQYF
V: TRBV5-1; D: TRBD1; size: NA; length: 17; J: TRBJ1-2; DNA: TGCGCCAGCAGCTACGGGGGGACAGGGACTACTAACTATGGCTACACCTTC; CDR3: CASSYGGTGTTNYGYTF
V: TRBV7-6; D: NA; size: NA; length: 12; J: TRBJ1-1; DNA: TGTGCCAGCAGCAACGGGCAGGGAGAAGCTTTCTTT; CDR3: CASSNGQGEAFF
V: TRBV6-5; D: TRBD2; size: NA; length: 16; J: TRBJ2-3; DNA: TGTGCCAGCAGTTACGACCTAGCGGGGGGCACAGATACGCAGTATTTT; CDR3: CASSYDLAGGTDTQYF
V: TRBV6-5; D: NA; size: NA; length: 14; J: TRBJ2-7; DNA: TGTGCCAGCAGGAAGACAGTAGTCTCCTACGAGCAGTACTTC; CDR3: CASRKTVVSYEQYF
V: TRBV11-3; D: NA; size: NA; length: 16; J: TRBJ2-2; DNA: TGTGCCAGCAGCTCCTCGGACTGGTATAACACCGGGGAGCTGTTTTTT; CDR3: CASSSSDWYNTGELFF
V: TRBV18; D: NA; size: NA; length: 16; J: TRBJ2-2; DNA: TGTGCCAGCTCACCACCGGTGGGACTGAACACCGGGGAGCTGTTTTTT; CDR3: CASSPPVGLNTGELFF
V: TRBV7-9; D: NA; size: NA; length: 16; J: TRBJ1-4; DNA: TGTGCCAGCAGCCCTCGGGGGTTCGCAACTAATGAAAAACTGTTTTTT; CDR3: CASSPRGFATNEKLFF
V: TRBV11-3; D: NA; size: once; length: 16; J: TRBJ2-1; DNA: TGTGCCAGCAGCCCTCGACTAGTTGGGGTCTACAATGAGCAGTTCTTC; CDR3: CASSPRLVGVYNEQFF
V: TRBV14; D: NA; size: NA; length: 15; J: TRBJ1-3; DNA: TGTGCCAGCAGCCAATTTAGCAGTCGGGGAAACACCATATATTTT; CDR3: CASSQFSSRGNTIYF
V: TRBV24-1; D: NA; size: NA; length: 12; J: TRBJ1-2; DNA: TGTGCCACCAGCCCAGGCAACTATGGCTACACCTTC; CDR3: CATSPGNYGYTF
V: TRBV25-1; D: NA; size: NA; length: 15; J: TRBJ2-1; DNA: TGTGCCAGCAGTGAATGGACAGACCTATACAATGAGCAGTTCTTC; CDR3: CASSEWTDLYNEQFF
V: TRBV6-5; D: NA; size: NA; length: 14; J: TRBJ1-2; DNA: TGTGCCAGCAGCCTGAGAGGGCTGGGCTATGGCTACACCTTC; CDR3: CASSLRGLGYGYTF
V: TRBV12-5; D: NA; size: NA; length: 16; J: TRBJ1-1; DNA: TGTGCTAGTGGTTTGATTCGCCAGGGGTGGGTGACTGAAGCTTTCTTT; CDR3: CASGLIRQGWVTEAFF